These 19 T cell receptor beta chains were all obtained from the same sample, sequenced in a study of cytomegalovirus exposure and HLA in healthy donors. The study ran its PCR with 60 Vbeta and 13 Jbeta primers. Repertoires were generated with immunoSEQ multiplex PCR, while TCRdb's copy carries only in-frame clones and drops some. The sample contains about 170,000 clones, roughly 80% of which appear only once. The sample was PBMCs. The source of these receptors is a female donor in good health and CMV-seronegative.

The chain has TRBV9 and TRBJ1-2, with D uncertain. V lost 4 bases and J 4 bases, leaving 11 bases between the germline ends. From germline, CDR1 is SGDLS and CDR2 YYNGEE. This CDR3 has 13 residues. CDR3 protein: CASSKTSSYGYTF. The CDR3 DNA is TGTGCCAGCAGCAAAACGAGCTCCTATGGCTACACCTTC.

This clone was counted only a few times. This chain uses TRBV6-6 with TRBJ1-2; no clear D. Trimming removed 0 bases from V and 8 bases from J, with 13 bases in between. CDR1 MNHNY and CDR2 SVGAGI come from the germline V gene (reference sequence). The CDR3 totals 14 residues. The CDR3 coding sequence is TGTGCCAGCAGTTACTCCCCGAGGGTCGAAGGCTACACCTTC. It codes for CASSYSPRVEGYTF.

The genes are TRBV7-6 and TRBJ2-5, with 7 nucleotides matching TRBD2. Germline V lookup: CDR1 SGHVS, CDR2 FNYEAQ. The length of the CDR3 is 16 residues. V lost 1 base and J lost 5; bases outside the gene matches: 10. The CDR3 is CASSLESKRGSETQYF. The CDR3 nucleotides are TGTGCCAGCAGCTTAGAGTCAAAGCGGGGTTCGGAGACCCAGTACTTC.

The gene calls are TRBV2 and TRBJ2-1; 8 nucleotides match TRBD2. This CDR3 has 14 residues. V lost 8 bases, J lost 4 bases, and 7 bases stayed unmatched. CDR1 is SNHLY and CDR2 is FYNNEI in the germline V gene. CDR3 protein: CASQPGGQYNEQFF. For the CDR3, the DNA is TGTGCCAGCCAGCCGGGGGGGCAGTACAATGAGCAGTTCTTC. Based on the CDR3 plus reference TRBV2 and TRBJ2-1, the full variable domain is EPEVTQTPSHQVTQMGQEVILRCVPISNHLYFYWYRQILGQKVEFLVSFYNNEISEKSEIFDDQFSVERPDGSNFTLKIRSTKLEDSAMYFCASQPGGQYNEQFFGPGTRLTVL.

The chain couples TRBV5-6 to TRBJ2-3; no clear D. V lost 0 bases and J 2 bases, leaving 13 bases between the germline ends. The CDR3 has 16 residues. The germline CDR1 and CDR2 sequences are SGHDT and YYEEEE. CDR3 sequence reads: CASSLAASWATDTQYF. The CDR3 nucleotides read TGTGCCAGCAGCTTGGCGGCCAGCTGGGCCACAGATACGCAGTATTTT.

The chain uses TRBV19 and TRBJ2-1, with 15 bases matching TRBD2. CDR1 is LNHDA and CDR2 is SQIVND in the germline V gene (reference sequence). The CDR3 is 19 residues long. With V trimmed by 5 bases and J by 3 bases, 11 bases remained unmatched. The CDR3 loop is CASSSSGTSGGHLYNEQFF. The CDR3 region has the DNA TGTGCCAGTAGTTCCTCCGGGACTAGCGGGGGGCACCTCTACAATGAGCAGTTCTTC.

This clone has just one count. This chain joins TRBV7-9 and TRBJ2-5, with D unclear. CDR1 is SEHNR, CDR2 FQNEAQ, per germline (reference sequence). The CDR3 totals 10 residues. V dropped 8 bases and J dropped 5 bases, with 6 bases sitting between them. The CDR3 DNA reads as TGTGCCAGCGAGGAGGAGACCCAGTACTTC. It translates to CASEEETQYF. Full variable domain (missing parts from reference TRBV7-9 and TRBJ2-5): DTGVSQNPRHKITKRGQNVTFRCDPISEHNRLYWYRQTLGQGPEFLTYFQNEAQLEKSRLLSDRFSAERPKGSFSTLEIQRTEQGDSAMYLCASEEETQYFGPGTRLLVL.

The chain links TRBV7-9 to TRBJ2-1; 7 bases fit TRBD2. This CDR3 has 13 residues. The V segment lost 6 bases and the J segment 10 bases; nucleotides outside the gene matches: 9. Germline CDR1 reads SEHNR; CDR2 reads FQNEAQ (reference sequence). CDR3 sequence (DNA): TGTGCCAGCAGGAGAGGGGCGGGAGCGGAGCAGTTCTTC. Amino acids: CASRRGAGAEQFF.

This sequence joins TRBV15 and TRBJ2-7, with 12 positions matching TRBD1. CDR1 and CDR2 from the germline V gene are LNHNV and YYDKDF (reference sequence). J was trimmed by 4 bases and V by 5 bases; bases with no gene match: 6. The CDR3 length is 15 residues. The CDR3 sequence: CATSYAGQGAYEQYF. DNA for the CDR3: TGTGCCACCAGCTACGCGGGACAGGGGGCATACGAGCAGTACTTC.

Here the CDR3 reads CASSEYRRGPSEQYF. As DNA, the CDR3 is TGTGCCAGCAGTGAATATAGGAGGGGGCCAAGCGAGCAGTACTTC. The chain is built from TRBV25-1 and TRBJ2-7; tentative D call: TRBD1 (7 bases). V lost 0 bases, J lost 6 bases, and 15 bases lay in between. In germline, CDR1 is MGHDK, CDR2 SYGVNS. CDR3 length: 15 amino acids.

The V gene is TRBV2, the J gene TRBJ1-4; 7 bases agree with TRBD1. V was clipped by 10 bases and J by 4 bases; unmatched bases: 9. Per germline, CDR1 SNHLY and CDR2 FYNNEI. This CDR3 contains 14 residues. In DNA form, the CDR3 reads TGTGCCACCACCCGGGACAGCAATAATGAAAAACTGTTTTTT. Amino acid sequence: CATTRDSNNEKLFF.

V and J are TRBV27 and TRBJ1-4; 8 nucleotides align to TRBD1. Unmatched junction bases numbered 12, after V lost 5 bases and J lost 4 bases. There are 17 residues in the CDR3. The germline gives CDR1 MNHEY, CDR2 SMNVEV (reference sequence). The CDR3 DNA follows: TGTGCCAGCAGTCCCCTTCCGGGACAGGCGAATAATGAAAAACTGTTTTTT. This encodes CASSPLPGQANNEKLFF.

The chain joins TRBV6-5 to TRBJ2-5; perhaps TRBD1 as D (5 bases). In germline, CDR1 is MNHEY, CDR2 SVGAGI. The length of the CDR3 is 14 residues. Trimming removed 0 bases from V and 5 bases from J, with 10 bases in between. This chain's CDR3 is CASSYSGRVETQYF. The CDR3 DNA sequence: TGTGCCAGCAGTTACTCTGGCAGGGTTGAGACCCAGTACTTC.

In nucleotides, the CDR3 is TGCGCCAGCAGCTTGTTACAGGGAAGTACCTACGAGCAGTACTTC. The encoded protein is CASSLLQGSTYEQYF. The chain recombines TRBV5-1 with TRBJ2-7; a weak D match, TRBD1 (6 bases). The CDR3 sequence is 15 residues long. The V end lost 1 base, the J end lost 2 bases, and 13 bases lay between the germline ends. Looked up from germline, CDR1 is SGHRS and CDR2 is YFSETQ.

The gene calls are TRBV7-2 and TRBJ1-5, with 8 bases aligning to TRBD1. Germline V gene data show CDR1 as SGHTA and CDR2 as FQGNSA. The CDR3 runs 13 residues. V dropped 3 bases and J dropped 7; count of bases not matched to a gene: 2. In DNA, the CDR3 is TGTGCCAGCAGCTTGGACAGGGCCCAGCCCCAGCATTTT. It codes for CASSLDRAQPQHF.

V gene TRBV19 combines with J gene TRBJ2-3, with D tentatively TRBD2 (6 bases). Germline CDR1 is LNHDA and CDR2 is SQIVND (reference sequence). V was pared by 3 bases and J by 4 bases, with 11 bases between. CDR3 length equals 14 residues. Here the CDR3 DNA reads TGTGCCAGTAGTATCGTCGGGGGACCAGATACGCAGTATTTT. This encodes CASSIVGGPDTQYF.

The chain employs TRBV10-3 and TRBJ2-1, with 8 nucleotides matching TRBD2. The length of the CDR3 is 15 residues. V was clipped by 3 bases and J by 3 bases; unmatched bases: 4. Germline loops: CDR1 ENHRY, CDR2 SYGVKD. The CDR3 DNA reads as TGTGCCATCAGTGATGCGGGGGGCCTCTACAATGAGCAGTTCTTC. Translating gives CAISDAGGLYNEQFF.

The chain is built from TRBV7-9 and TRBJ2-1, with 10 bases lining up with TRBD2. Germline CDR1 and CDR2: SEHNR and FQNEAQ (reference sequence). Losses at the gene ends were 5 bases for V and 9 bases for J; bases not matched to a gene: 16. The CDR3 consists of 17 residues. Written as DNA, the CDR3 is TGTGCCAGCAGCCGGTCAAAGGGAGCGGGAGGGCCGGTTGAGCAGTTCTTC. As protein: CASSRSKGAGGPVEQFF.

CDR3 amino acids: CASSLGVRGNTEAFF. The CDR3 DNA reads as TGCGCCAGCAGCTTGGGGGTAAGGGGGAACACTGAAGCTTTCTTT. The chain carries TRBV5-1 and TRBJ1-1, with a possible D match to TRBD1 (5 bases). Trimming took 0 bases from V and 1 from J, leaving 10 bases between them. CDR3 length equals 15 residues. Germline-derived CDR1 and CDR2 are SGHRS and YFSETQ.